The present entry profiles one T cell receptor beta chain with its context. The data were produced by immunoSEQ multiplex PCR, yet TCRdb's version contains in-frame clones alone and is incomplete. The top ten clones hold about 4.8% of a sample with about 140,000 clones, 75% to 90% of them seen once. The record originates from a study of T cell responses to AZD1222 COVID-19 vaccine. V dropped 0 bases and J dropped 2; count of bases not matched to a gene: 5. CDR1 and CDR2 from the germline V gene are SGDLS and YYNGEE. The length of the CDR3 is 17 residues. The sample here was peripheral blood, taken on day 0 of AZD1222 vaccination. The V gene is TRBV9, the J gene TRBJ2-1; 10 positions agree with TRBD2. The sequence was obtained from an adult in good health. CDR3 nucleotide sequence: TGTGCCAGCAGCGTAGGAGTAGCGGGAGGACCCTACAATGAGCAGTTCTTC. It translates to CASSVGVAGGPYNEQFF.